This T cell receptor (beta chain) comes out of a study of T cells in Graves' hyperthyroidism and ophthalmopathy. Study information: Peripheral blood was secured at the point of initial diagnosis, before any treatment. General study points: Through a model of 13 V-J features, ophthalmopathy was separated from stable hyperthyroidism.

Concerning this clonotype: Its antigen is still unknown.

Amplification targeted TCR beta CDR3 regions from RNA transcripts. HTBI primers drove first-round RT-PCR of the TCR CDR3. Via MiXCR, TCRdb re-called the multiplex PCR reads, giving one row per CDR3 protein. The data show a few hundred thousand distinct CDR3 sequences, with 15% to 20% seen just once and 25% to 30% held by the top ten. The CDR3 consists of 16 residues. V lost 0 bases and J 2 bases, leaving 11 bases between the germline ends. Germline V CDR1 and CDR2: MNHNS, SASEGT. This sequence was found in a woman aged 30 to 39 with Graves' ophthalmopathy. Specimen: blood. The chain links TRBV6-1 to TRBJ1-3, with a weak D call TRBD1 (6 bases). CDR3 protein: CASSEASGDTGNTIYF. The DNA for the CDR3 is TGTGCCAGCAGTGAAGCATCAGGGGATACTGGAAACACCATATATTTT.